This T cell receptor beta chain was observed in a study of cytomegalovirus exposure and HLA in healthy donors. The PCR contained 60 Vbeta and 13 Jbeta primers. The assay was immunoSEQ multiplex PCR, and TCRdb's table has in-frame clones only and misses some. The sample lists fewer than 110,000 clones; roughly 80% were seen once. Trimming took off 6 bases at V and 1 base at J, with 9 bases between the two ends. This CDR3 spans 13 amino acids. Germline lookup yields CDR1 KGHSH and CDR2 LQKENI. Overall study results and limits: An analysis done earlier found most TCR beta V segments productive about 90% or about 30% of the time. Judged likely to be a sequencing artifact was a cluster of highly shared sequence variants. Later on, a genetic analysis was performed. It linked a missense variant in DCLRE1C with V- and J-gene trimming of TCR beta.

Concerning this clone: The antigen is not known.

The sample comprised PBMCs. This receptor was taken from a man aged 50 or older in good health and CMV-seropositive. The genes are TRBV18 and TRBJ1-1, with D tentatively TRBD1 (5 bases). This CDR3 is CASSQQENTEAFF. The CDR3 nucleotides read TGTGCCAGCTCGCAACAGGAGAACACTGAAGCTTTCTTT.